This T cell receptor beta chain was sequenced during a study of OX40 agonist ivuxolimab in advanced cancers. Study background: Of the participants, over 30% had some prior anti-PD-1, anti-PD-L1 or anti-CTLA-4 therapy, which was allowed.

Sampling of blood occurred at baseline, cycle 4 day 1, and cycle 7 day 1. Sequencing used immunoSEQ multiplex PCR; TCRdb keeps in-frame clones, though not all of them. This repertoire shows approximately 65,000 clones, more than 70% found once; its top ten account for approximately 1.1%. J gave up 2 bases and V 1 base, and 2 bases lay outside the gene matches. The CDR3 has 15 amino acids. Germline-derived CDR1 and CDR2 are SGHRS and YFSETQ. The chain is built from TRBV5-1 and TRBJ2-2; TRBD1 matches at 7 bases. The receptor comes from an adult with an advanced solid tumor such as melanoma, head and neck, liver or kidney cancer. Specimen: CD4+ or CD8+ T cells sorted from blood, collected in a trial of the OX40 agonist ivuxolimab. The CDR3 region is CASSLTGDNTGELFF. For the CDR3, the DNA is TGCGCCAGCAGCTTGACAGGGGATAACACCGGGGAGCTGTTTTTT.